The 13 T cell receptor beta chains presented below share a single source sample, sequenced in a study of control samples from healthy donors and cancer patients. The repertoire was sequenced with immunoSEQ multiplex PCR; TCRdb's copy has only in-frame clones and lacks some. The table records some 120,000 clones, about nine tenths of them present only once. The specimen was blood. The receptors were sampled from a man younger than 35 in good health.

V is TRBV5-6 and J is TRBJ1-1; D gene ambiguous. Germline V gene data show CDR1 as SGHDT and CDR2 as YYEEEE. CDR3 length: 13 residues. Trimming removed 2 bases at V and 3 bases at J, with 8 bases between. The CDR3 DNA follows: TGTGCCAGCAGCTTCTGGGCCGACACTGAAGCTTTCTTT. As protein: CASSFWADTEAFF.

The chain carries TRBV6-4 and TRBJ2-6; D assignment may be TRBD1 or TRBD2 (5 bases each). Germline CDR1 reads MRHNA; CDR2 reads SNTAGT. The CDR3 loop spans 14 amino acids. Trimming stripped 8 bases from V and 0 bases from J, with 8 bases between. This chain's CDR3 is CASAGSSGANVLTF. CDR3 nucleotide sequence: TGTGCCAGCGCAGGGAGCTCTGGGGCCAACGTCCTGACTTTC.

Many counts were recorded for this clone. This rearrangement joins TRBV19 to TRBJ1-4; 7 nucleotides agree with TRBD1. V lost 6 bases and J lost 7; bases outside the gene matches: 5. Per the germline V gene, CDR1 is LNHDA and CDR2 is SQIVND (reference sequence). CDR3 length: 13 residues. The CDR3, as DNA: TGTGCCAGTAGACAGGGGCCTGTTGAAAAACTGTTTTTT. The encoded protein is CASRQGPVEKLFF.

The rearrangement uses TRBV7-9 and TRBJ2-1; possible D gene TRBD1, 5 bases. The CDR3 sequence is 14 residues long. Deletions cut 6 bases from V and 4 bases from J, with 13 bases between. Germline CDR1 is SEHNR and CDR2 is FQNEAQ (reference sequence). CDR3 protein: CASRNLTAYNEQFF. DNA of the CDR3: TGTGCCAGCAGGAATTTGACAGCATACAATGAGCAGTTCTTC. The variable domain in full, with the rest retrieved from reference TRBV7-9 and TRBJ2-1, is DTGVSQNPRHKITKRGQNVTFRCDPISEHNRLYWYRQTLGQGPEFLTYFQNEAQLEKSRLLSDRFSAERPKGSFSTLEIQRTEQGDSAMYLCASRNLTAYNEQFFGPGTRLTVL.

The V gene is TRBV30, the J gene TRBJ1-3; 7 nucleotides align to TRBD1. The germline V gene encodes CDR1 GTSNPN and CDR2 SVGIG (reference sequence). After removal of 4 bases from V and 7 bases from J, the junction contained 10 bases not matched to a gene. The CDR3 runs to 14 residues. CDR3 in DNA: TGTGCCTGGACCGACAGGGAGTCCTCGAACACCATATATTTT. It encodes CAWTDRESSNTIYF.

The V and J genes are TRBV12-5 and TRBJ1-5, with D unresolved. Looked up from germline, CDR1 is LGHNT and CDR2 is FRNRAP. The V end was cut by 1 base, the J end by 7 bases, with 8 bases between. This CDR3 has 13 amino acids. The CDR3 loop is CASGLATSQPQHF. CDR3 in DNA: TGTGCTAGTGGTTTGGCTACCAGCCAGCCCCAGCATTTT.

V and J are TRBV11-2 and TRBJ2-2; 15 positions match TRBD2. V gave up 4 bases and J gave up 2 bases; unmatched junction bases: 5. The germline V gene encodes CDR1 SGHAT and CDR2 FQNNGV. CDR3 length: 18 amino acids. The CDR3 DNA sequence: TGTGCCAGCAGCTCCGGACTAGCGGGGGGGTATAACACCGGGGAGCTGTTTTTT. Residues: CASSSGLAGGYNTGELFF. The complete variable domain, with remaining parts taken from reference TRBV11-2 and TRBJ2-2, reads EAGVAQSPRYKIIEKRQSVAFWCNPISGHATLYWYQQILGQGPKLLIQFQNNGVVDDSQLPKDRFSAERLKGVDSTLKIQPAKLEDSAVYLCASSSGLAGGYNTGELFFGEGSRLTVL.

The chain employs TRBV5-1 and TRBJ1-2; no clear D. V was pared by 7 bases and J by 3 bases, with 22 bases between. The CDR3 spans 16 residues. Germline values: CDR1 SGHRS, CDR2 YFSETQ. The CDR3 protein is CASSPAGSREHYGYTF. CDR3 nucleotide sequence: TGCGCCAGCTCTCCTGCCGGGAGCCGGGAGCACTATGGCTACACCTTC.

The CDR3 DNA reads as TGTGCCACCAGCAGAGTCTGGAGAGACCAGAACACTGAAGCTTTCTTT. Translated: CATSRVWRDQNTEAFF. The rearrangement links TRBV15 to TRBJ1-1; no clear D gene. Germline V gene data show CDR1 as LNHNV and CDR2 as YYDKDF (reference sequence). The CDR3 is 16 residues long. V lost 1 base and J lost 1, with 13 bases in between.

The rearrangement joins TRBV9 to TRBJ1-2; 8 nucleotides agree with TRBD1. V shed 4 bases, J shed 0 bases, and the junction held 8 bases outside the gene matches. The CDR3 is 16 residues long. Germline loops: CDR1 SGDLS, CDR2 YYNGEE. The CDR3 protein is CASSSVDRGSNYGYTF. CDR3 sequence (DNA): TGTGCCAGCAGCTCAGTCGACAGGGGTTCTAACTATGGCTACACCTTC.

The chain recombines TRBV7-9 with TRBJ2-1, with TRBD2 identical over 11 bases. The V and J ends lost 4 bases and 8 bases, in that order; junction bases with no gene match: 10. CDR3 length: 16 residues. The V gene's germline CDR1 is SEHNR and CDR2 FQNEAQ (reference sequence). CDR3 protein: CASSSAASGRPYEQFF. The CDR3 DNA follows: TGTGCCAGCAGCTCGGCTGCTAGCGGGAGGCCCTATGAGCAGTTCTTC.

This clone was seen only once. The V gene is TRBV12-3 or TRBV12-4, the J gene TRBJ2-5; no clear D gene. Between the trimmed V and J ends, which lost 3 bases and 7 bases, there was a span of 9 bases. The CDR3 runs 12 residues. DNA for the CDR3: TGTGCCAGCAGTTTTCTGAGGAGGACCCAGTACTTC. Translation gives CASSFLRRTQYF.

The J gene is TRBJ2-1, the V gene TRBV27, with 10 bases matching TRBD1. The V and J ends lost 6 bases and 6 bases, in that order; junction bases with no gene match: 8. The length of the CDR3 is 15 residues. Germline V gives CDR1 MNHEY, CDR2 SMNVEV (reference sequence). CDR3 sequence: CASSRQGAGLNEQFF. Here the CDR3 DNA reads TGTGCCAGCAGCCGACAGGGGGCCGGTCTCAATGAGCAGTTCTTC.